A selection of T cell receptor beta chains follows, all from one sample in a study of CD8 T cells in ankylosing spondylitis. TCRdb re-called the 5' RACE reads through MiXCR, storing one row per CDR3 protein. The sample includes 150,000 to 200,000 distinct CDR3 sequences, 15% to 20% of them seen just once. The sequencing sample was made of blood, either unsorted or a sorted T cell fraction (not recorded which). These receptors came from a male donor with ankylosing spondylitis or in good health (not recorded which). Each CDR3 is given with its conserved first and last residue. The order of the fields is J gene, V gene, CDR3 protein.

J: TRBJ2-1
V: TRBV10-3
CDR3: CAISEFALNEQFF

J: TRBJ2-1
V: TRBV28
CDR3: CASSLRALSGGDNEQFF

J: TRBJ2-7
V: TRBV20-1
CDR3: CSASLDDEQYF

J: TRBJ1-1
V: TRBV27
CDR3: CASRSPTNTEAFF

J: TRBJ2-2
V: TRBV29-1
CDR3: CSVGGLAGAFTGELFF

J: TRBJ2-7
V: TRBV29-1
CDR3: CSVSGTGGNEQYF

J: TRBJ1-6
V: TRBV28
CDR3: CASSLVPSDDSPLHF

J: TRBJ2-1
V: TRBV24-1
CDR3: CATSEQGFPYNEQFF

J: TRBJ2-1
V: TRBV20-1
CDR3: CSARELYNEQFF

J: TRBJ2-2
V: TRBV27
CDR3: CASSLNEGELFF

J: TRBJ2-5
V: TRBV19
CDR3: CASSELPGLAELRWSETQYF

J: TRBJ2-1
V: TRBV2
CDR3: CASSELAGAYNEQFF

J: TRBJ2-5
V: TRBV12-2
CDR3: CASRSTRGCGPQETQYF

J: TRBJ2-2
V: TRBV30
CDR3: CAWIQGADTGELFF

J: TRBJ2-7
V: TRBV4-2
CDR3: CASSQDPASGPSIF

J: TRBJ2-2
V: TRBV7-2
CDR3: CASSTGELFF

J: TRBJ1-6
V: TRBV20-1
CDR3: CSARDRGPYNSPLHF

J: TRBJ2-7
V: TRBV27
CDR3: CASSLSYLAEGYEQYF

J: TRBJ1-6
V: TRBV20-1
CDR3: CSAQGTGGRGSPLHF

J: TRBJ1-1
V: TRBV5-1
CDR3: CASSLGETGLMNTEAFF

J: TRBJ2-1
V: TRBV20-1
CDR3: CSARDLSSGRRSYNEQFF

J: TRBJ2-1
V: TRBV20-1
CDR3: CSAVTSGRNNEQFF

J: TRBJ2-5
V: TRBV28
CDR3: CASSLGGHQETQYF

J: TRBJ2-1
V: TRBV5-1
CDR3: CASSFTSGRANEQFF

J: TRBJ2-7
V: TRBV5-1
CDR3: CASSWIGVGDEQYF

J: TRBJ2-3
V: TRBV5-6
CDR3: CASSLARAGGRTDTQYF

J: TRBJ2-7
V: TRBV20-1
CDR3: CSASPDGTSVHEQYF

J: TRBJ2-3
V: TRBV5-1
CDR3: CASSLDRFTDTQYF